The rows below give T cell receptor beta chains drawn from one sample of a study of lung T cells in sarcoidosis with Löfgren's syndrome. TCRdb analysed the reads with MiXCR anew, one entry per CDR3 protein. This table holds about 63,000 distinct CDR3 sequences, 21% found once. Sequenced material: CD4+ T cells from PBMCs. These receptors originate from a human donor with sarcoidosis (Löfgren's syndrome or another form), or a control subject (not recorded which). The CDR3 runs from the conserved cysteine through the conserved F or W. A D gene is named only where the DNA matches it firmly. Expanded clones get a size class; other rows say once, few or many, or leave the size out.

v_call: TRBV7-2
d_call: TRBD2
j_call: TRBJ2-3
clone_size: -
cdr3_nt: TGTGCCAGCAGCTTCCGGGAGGAGGATACGCAGTATTTT
cdr3_aa: CASSFREEDTQYF

v_call: TRBV27
d_call: -
j_call: TRBJ2-3
clone_size: many
cdr3_nt: TGTGCCGTGGGCGGGAGCACAGATACGCAGTATTTT
cdr3_aa: CAVGGSTDTQYF

v_call: TRBV12-3/TRBV12-4
d_call: -
j_call: TRBJ1-1
clone_size: -
cdr3_nt: TGTGCCAGCAGCTATTGGACAGAAGCGACGAACACTGAAGCTTTCTTT
cdr3_aa: CASSYWTEATNTEAFF

v_call: TRBV6-4
d_call: -
j_call: TRBJ2-7
clone_size: few
cdr3_nt: TGTGCCAGCAGTAAGTTTTTAGGGTCGGACTACGAGCAGTACTTC
cdr3_aa: CASSKFLGSDYEQYF

v_call: TRBV7-8
d_call: -
j_call: TRBJ2-3
clone_size: many
cdr3_nt: TGTGCCAGCAGCCGCGGGATTAAGAGAGCAGATACGCAGTATTTT
cdr3_aa: CASSRGIKRADTQYF

v_call: TRBV6-6
d_call: -
j_call: TRBJ2-5
clone_size: many
cdr3_nt: TGTGCCAGCAGTTACTCCGCAAGGGCGGAGACCCAGTACTTC
cdr3_aa: CASSYSARAETQYF

v_call: TRBV6-1
d_call: -
j_call: TRBJ1-5
clone_size: many
cdr3_nt: TGTGCCAGCAGTGAAGCCCACAGGGTAAGCAATCAGCCCCAGCATTTT
cdr3_aa: CASSEAHRVSNQPQHF

v_call: TRBV18
d_call: TRBD2
j_call: TRBJ2-1
clone_size: -
cdr3_nt: TGTGCCAGCTCACTCACCCGGGGGAGGGTCGACAATGAGCAGTTCTTC
cdr3_aa: CASSLTRGRVDNEQFF

v_call: TRBV6-1
d_call: -
j_call: TRBJ2-6
clone_size: many
cdr3_nt: TGTGCCAGCAGTAATGGTGGGGCCAACGTCCTGACTTTC
cdr3_aa: CASSNGGANVLTF

v_call: TRBV7-2
d_call: -
j_call: TRBJ2-1
clone_size: many
cdr3_nt: TGTGCCAGCAGCTTAGGGGGCTCTGGGGCGTACAATGAGCAGTTCTTC
cdr3_aa: CASSLGGSGAYNEQFF

v_call: TRBV7-3
d_call: -
j_call: TRBJ2-3
clone_size: few
cdr3_nt: TGTGCCAGCAGCTTAAATCAGGGTGCTACGCAGTGTTTT
cdr3_aa: CASSLNQGATQCF

v_call: TRBV11-2
d_call: -
j_call: TRBJ1-3
clone_size: -
cdr3_nt: TGTGCCAGCAGCTACATTCCCGTGAACACCATATATTTT
cdr3_aa: CASSYIPVNTIYF

v_call: TRBV19
d_call: -
j_call: TRBJ1-1
clone_size: -
cdr3_nt: TGTGCCAGTAGTAGGGGACGGATGAACACTGAAGCTTTCTTT
cdr3_aa: CASSRGRMNTEAFF

v_call: TRBV29-1
d_call: TRBD2
j_call: TRBJ2-5
clone_size: -
cdr3_nt: TGCAGCGTAGGTAGCGGGGGCCAGATACAAGAGACCCAGTACTTC
cdr3_aa: CSVGSGGQIQETQYF

v_call: TRBV5-1
d_call: TRBD2
j_call: TRBJ2-1
clone_size: once
cdr3_nt: TGCGCCAGCAGCACGGGACTACTATCCCACAATGAGCAGTTCTTC
cdr3_aa: CASSTGLLSHNEQFF

v_call: TRBV28
d_call: -
j_call: TRBJ1-2
clone_size: few
cdr3_nt: TGTGCCAGCAGACTACGCGGAGACTATGGCTACACCTTC
cdr3_aa: CASRLRGDYGYTF

v_call: TRBV5-1
d_call: -
j_call: TRBJ2-5
clone_size: few
cdr3_nt: TGCGCCAGCAGCTTGGACCCCAGGGAGACCCAGTACTTC
cdr3_aa: CASSLDPRETQYF

v_call: TRBV19
d_call: TRBD1
j_call: TRBJ2-3
clone_size: -
cdr3_nt: TGTGCCAGTAGTGTATATGGGACAGGCCCTAGCACAGATACGCAGTATTTT
cdr3_aa: CASSVYGTGPSTDTQYF

v_call: TRBV7-2
d_call: -
j_call: TRBJ2-5
clone_size: many
cdr3_nt: TGTGCCAGCAGCTTAGGCAGGGTGGAGACCCAGTACTTC
cdr3_aa: CASSLGRVETQYF

v_call: TRBV18
d_call: -
j_call: TRBJ2-3
clone_size: few
cdr3_nt: TGTGCCAGCTCCAGTCACCACTCCCTGGCGGATACGCAGTATTTT
cdr3_aa: CASSSHHSLADTQYF

v_call: TRBV6-6
d_call: -
j_call: TRBJ1-3
clone_size: many
cdr3_nt: TGTGCCAGCAGTTACGGGGGCTCTGGAAACACCATATATTTT
cdr3_aa: CASSYGGSGNTIYF

v_call: TRBV11-2
d_call: TRBD1
j_call: TRBJ2-3
clone_size: -
cdr3_nt: TGTGCCAGCAGCTCCAAACTTCTATCAGGGGGCGGAAGAGATACGCAGTATTTT
cdr3_aa: CASSSKLLSGGGRDTQYF

v_call: TRBV20-1
d_call: -
j_call: TRBJ1-5
clone_size: many
cdr3_nt: TGCAGTGCTAGAGATCAGTTGACGGGAGGGCCCCAGCATTTT
cdr3_aa: CSARDQLTGGPQHF

v_call: TRBV24-1
d_call: TRBD2
j_call: TRBJ2-5
clone_size: -
cdr3_nt: TGTGCCACCAGTGACCCGGGACTAGCGGGGGGACAGACCCAGTACTTC
cdr3_aa: CATSDPGLAGGQTQYF

v_call: TRBV2
d_call: TRBD1
j_call: TRBJ1-2
clone_size: many
cdr3_nt: TGTGCCAGCAGAGACAGGGGAACTGGCTATGGCTACACCTTC
cdr3_aa: CASRDRGTGYGYTF

v_call: TRBV29-1
d_call: TRBD2
j_call: TRBJ2-1
clone_size: -
cdr3_nt: TGCAGCGTTGAATTGGGTCTAGCGGGAAAAAATGAGCAGTTCTTC
cdr3_aa: CSVELGLAGKNEQFF

v_call: TRBV24-1
d_call: TRBD1
j_call: TRBJ2-2
clone_size: -
cdr3_nt: TGTGCCACCAGTCGAGGACAGGGGGCGACCGGGGAGCTGTTTTTT
cdr3_aa: CATSRGQGATGELFF

v_call: TRBV7-6
d_call: TRBD2
j_call: TRBJ2-1
clone_size: -
cdr3_nt: TGTACCAGCAGCTGGGGACTAGCGGACAATGAGCAGTTCTTC
cdr3_aa: CTSSWGLADNEQFF

v_call: TRBV28
d_call: TRBD2
j_call: TRBJ2-3
clone_size: many
cdr3_nt: TGTGCCAGCAGCCGGACTAGCGGGGGGCCAGATACGCAGTATTTT
cdr3_aa: CASSRTSGGPDTQYF

v_call: TRBV28
d_call: TRBD2
j_call: TRBJ2-3
clone_size: few
cdr3_nt: TGTGCCAGCACCAGTTTGAGGACTAGCGGGATCCTCTCTTCACCAGATACGCAGTATTTT
cdr3_aa: CASTSLRTSGILSSPDTQYF

v_call: TRBV2
d_call: -
j_call: TRBJ2-5
clone_size: -
cdr3_nt: TGTGCCAGCAGTGATGGGGGGGGCAGGGGACTGTACTTC
cdr3_aa: CASSDGGGRGLYF

v_call: TRBV5-1
d_call: TRBD2
j_call: TRBJ2-2
clone_size: few
cdr3_nt: TGCGCCAGCAGCTGGGACGGGACTAGCGGGAGAACCGGGGAGCTGTTTTTT
cdr3_aa: CASSWDGTSGRTGELFF

v_call: TRBV12-3/TRBV12-4
d_call: -
j_call: TRBJ1-5
clone_size: -
cdr3_nt: TGTGCCAGCAAGTACCGAGGGGAAGGTTGCAATCAGCCCCAGCATTTT
cdr3_aa: CASKYRGEGCNQPQHF

v_call: TRBV28
d_call: TRBD1
j_call: TRBJ2-1
clone_size: many
cdr3_nt: TGTGCCAGCAGCCCCGGGACAGGCCTCTACAATGAGCAGTTCTTC
cdr3_aa: CASSPGTGLYNEQFF

v_call: TRBV28
d_call: TRBD2
j_call: TRBJ2-3
clone_size: many
cdr3_nt: TGTGCCAGCAGTACTAGCGGGAGAGGCCCAGATACGCAGTATTTT
cdr3_aa: CASSTSGRGPDTQYF

v_call: TRBV28
d_call: -
j_call: TRBJ2-5
clone_size: many
cdr3_nt: TGTGCCAGCAGTCCCCCGGTCCAAGAGACCCAGTACTTC
cdr3_aa: CASSPPVQETQYF